Below are 14 T cell receptor beta chains sequenced from a single sample in a study of T cell responses to AZD1222 COVID-19 vaccine. The protocol was immunoSEQ multiplex PCR, while the TCRdb copy is restricted to in-frame clones and leaves out a portion. The sample lists 84,000 or so clones; 70% to 90% were seen once. Source: peripheral blood, taken on day 0 of AZD1222 vaccination. The source of these receptors is an adult in good health.

This rearrangement joins TRBV18 to TRBJ1-5; 7 bases map to TRBD1. CDR3 length equals 17 residues. Germline loops: CDR1 KGHSH, CDR2 LQKENI. V was clipped by 2 bases and J by 0 bases; unmatched bases: 7. The CDR3, as DNA: TGTGCCAGCTCACCAAGGCAGGGGGGAAATAGCAATCAGCCCCAGCATTTT. This encodes CASSPRQGGNSNQPQHF.

V is TRBV28 and J is TRBJ2-7; 12 bases agree with TRBD2. The CDR3 runs 15 residues. J lost 6 bases, V lost 6 bases, and 9 bases had no gene match. Germline V gene lookup returns CDR1 MDHEN and CDR2 SYDVKM. The CDR3 nucleotides are TGTGCCAGCAGGGCTAGCGGGAGGGTAGGTAGCGAGCAGTACTTC. Encoded protein: CASRASGRVGSEQYF.

The gene calls are TRBV27 and TRBJ1-1, with D possibly being TRBD1 (5 bases). The CDR3 contains 15 residues. CDR1 and CDR2 (germline): MNHEY, SMNVEV (reference sequence). Trimming removed 3 bases from V and 2 bases from J, with 13 bases in between. The CDR3 nucleotides are TGTGCCAGCAGTTTTGCAGGGAGGCCCAACACTGAAGCTTTCTTT. Protein sequence: CASSFAGRPNTEAFF.

The rearrangement links TRBV7-9 to TRBJ1-2; perhaps TRBD1 as D (6 bases). The V gene lost 5 bases and the J gene lost 3 bases, with 16 bases spanning the gap. The CDR3 length is 15 residues. Germline CDR1 reads SEHNR; CDR2 reads FQNEAQ (reference sequence). CDR3 residues: CASSPGRGGYYGYTF. The CDR3 nucleotides are TGTGCCAGCAGCCCAGGGCGGGGGGGCTACTATGGCTACACCTTC. Full variable domain (rest looked up from reference TRBV7-9 and TRBJ1-2): DTGVSQNPRHKITKRGQNVTFRCDPISEHNRLYWYRQTLGQGPEFLTYFQNEAQLEKSRLLSDRFSAERPKGSFSTLEIQRTEQGDSAMYLCASSPGRGGYYGYTFGSGTRLTVV.

The CDR3 spells CASSYLGQASNSPLHF. The CDR3 region has the DNA TGCGCCAGCAGCTATCTCGGACAGGCCTCTAATTCACCCCTCCACTTT. V and J are TRBV5-1 and TRBJ1-6, with 7 bases fitting TRBD1. The germline V gene has CDR1 SGHRS and CDR2 YFSETQ. The CDR3 is made up of 16 amino acids. V trimming: 3 bases; J trimming: 6 bases; junction bases outside the gene matches: 9.

CDR3 sequence (DNA): TGTGCCAGCAGCCTGAGCAATCAGCCCCAGCATTTT. Its protein product is CASSLSNQPQHF. The chain recombines TRBV7-2 with TRBJ1-5, with D hard to call. The CDR3 covers 12 residues. Trimming stripped 5 bases from V and 1 base from J, with 3 bases between. Germline V gene lookup returns CDR1 SGHTA and CDR2 FQGNSA. The full variable domain, rest sourced from reference TRBV7-2 and TRBJ1-5, is GAGVSQSPSNKVTEKGKDVELRCDPISGHTALYWYRQSLGQGLEFLIYFQGNSAPDKSGLPSDRFSAERTGGSVSTLTIQRTQQEDSAVYLCASSLSNQPQHFGDGTRLSIL.

For the CDR3, the DNA is TGCAGCGTGAGAGTCCGGGACGGAACAAACTATGGCTACACCTTC. Translated: CSVRVRDGTNYGYTF. The chain has TRBV29-1 and TRBJ1-2, with D maybe TRBD1 (5 bases). Germline V gives CDR1 SQVTM, CDR2 ANQGSEA. The V end was cut by 6 bases, the J end by 2 bases, with 19 bases between. CDR3 length: 15 residues.

The chain couples TRBV19 to TRBJ2-1, with a possible D match to TRBD2 (6 bases). The V end was cut by 4 bases, the J end by 3 bases, with 16 bases between. This CDR3 spans 16 amino acids. In germline, CDR1 is LNHDA, CDR2 SQIVND (reference sequence). DNA of the CDR3: TGTGCCAGTAGTAGCCCAGGAGGAGGGCGCTACAATGAGCAGTTCTTC. Translating gives CASSSPGGGRYNEQFF.

The J gene is TRBJ2-1, the V gene TRBV3-1 (or the pseudogene TRBV3-2); 10 bases agree with TRBD2. The V gene's germline CDR1 is LGHDT and CDR2 YNNKEL (reference sequence). V lost 5 bases to trimming and J lost 5 bases; unmatched junction nucleotides: 3. CDR3 length: 14 residues. CDR3 protein: CASSSSGGDNEQFF. The CDR3 region has the DNA TGTGCCAGCAGCTCTAGCGGGGGAGACAATGAGCAGTTCTTC.

The chain recombines TRBV10-1 with TRBJ2-1; 7 bases agree with TRBD2. The CDR3 contains 13 residues. Trimming took 2 bases from V and 14 from J; bases not matched to a gene: 9. Germline V lookup: CDR1 WNHNN, CDR2 SYGVQD (reference sequence). The CDR3 sequence: CASSELHGGREFF. DNA for the CDR3: TGCGCCAGCAGTGAGCTTCACGGGGGGAGGGAGTTCTTC.

The V call is TRBV12-3 or TRBV12-4, the J call TRBJ2-7, with a tentative D call TRBD2 (5 bases). This CDR3 has 11 residues. Trimming removed 1 base at V and 7 bases at J, with 5 bases between. CDR3 region: CASSLGREQYF. CDR3 nucleotides: TGTGCCAGCAGTTTAGGGAGGGAGCAGTACTTC.

The chain couples TRBV5-8 to TRBJ2-3; 7 positions agree with TRBD1. V gave up 0 bases and J gave up 1 base; unmatched junction bases: 2. The CDR3 has 15 residues. Germline-derived CDR1 and CDR2 are SGHTS and YDEGEE. CDR3 sequence (DNA): TGTGCCAGCAGCTTGGGGACAGGAGGCACAGATACGCAGTATTTT. Translated, it gives CASSLGTGGTDTQYF.

V and J are TRBV5-1 and TRBJ1-4; D unresolved. Germline CDR1 and CDR2: SGHRS and YFSETQ. V was clipped by 4 bases and J by 5 bases, with 15 bases between them. The CDR3 runs to 15 residues. CDR3 DNA: TGCGCCAGCAGCGTCGATCGGGCCGGCAATGAAAAACTGTTTTTT. Its translation is CASSVDRAGNEKLFF.

This clone occurred a few times. The chain carries TRBV3-1 (or the pseudogene TRBV3-2) and TRBJ2-1; 11 bases match TRBD2. The CDR3 totals 15 residues. Germline V gene sequence: CDR1 LGHDT, CDR2 YNNKEL (reference sequence). Trimming cost V 6 bases and J 1 base; bases outside gene matches: 2. The CDR3 nucleotides are TGTGCCAGCAGTCGACTAGCGGGATCCTACAATGAGCAGTTCTTC. This gives the protein CASSRLAGSYNEQFF.